These 32 T cell receptor beta chains share one sample of origin, sequenced in a study of blood T cell repertoires in COVID-19. Clones were sequenced by immunoSEQ multiplex PCR, and TCRdb holds only the in-frame ones, with some missing. The sample includes more than 65,000 clones, 65% to 85% of them seen just once. The material sequenced was peripheral blood. The receptors here all came from a woman aged 50 to 60 with acute or convalescent COVID-19.

This clone was observed once. The chain employs TRBV18 and TRBJ2-3; 8 bases line up with TRBD1. The V segment lost 2 bases and the J segment 3 bases; nucleotides outside the gene matches: 4. This CDR3 has 15 residues. Germline V gene sequence: CDR1 KGHSH, CDR2 LQKENI. Here the CDR3 reads CASSPMTGVTDTQYF. DNA for the CDR3: TGTGCCAGCTCACCAATGACAGGGGTAACAGATACGCAGTATTTT.

The J gene is TRBJ1-1, the V gene TRBV7-2; D remains ambiguous. The CDR3 totals 12 residues. The germline CDR1 and CDR2 sequences are SGHTA and FQGNSA. V was cut by 5 bases and J by 1 base, with 5 bases left in between. CDR3 nucleotide sequence: TGTGCCAGCAGCCTCTGGAACACTGAAGCTTTCTTT. As protein: CASSLWNTEAFF. Full variable domain (remainder filled in from reference TRBV7-2 and TRBJ1-1): GAGVSQSPSNKVTEKGKDVELRCDPISGHTALYWYRQSLGQGLEFLIYFQGNSAPDKSGLPSDRFSAERTGGSVSTLTIQRTQQEDSAVYLCASSLWNTEAFFGQGTRLTVV.

The chain uses TRBV28 and TRBJ2-1; 7 nucleotides line up with TRBD1. J lost 2 bases, V lost 5 bases, and 9 bases had no gene match. This CDR3 is built from 16 residues. CDR1 is MDHEN, CDR2 SYDVKM, per germline. The chain's CDR3 is CASSTRTGIAYNEQFF. Here the CDR3 DNA reads TGTGCCAGCAGTACAAGGACAGGAATCGCCTACAATGAGCAGTTCTTC.

The rearrangement links TRBV7-9 to TRBJ2-7; TRBD1 is a possible D gene (6 bases). The CDR3 spans 14 residues. V lost 2 bases to trimming and J lost 1 base, with 9 bases between them. The germline V gene encodes CDR1 SEHNR and CDR2 FQNEAQ (reference sequence). The chain's CDR3 is CASSLPDRSYEQYF. CDR3 bases: TGTGCCAGCAGCTTACCAGACAGGTCCTACGAGCAGTACTTC.

This rearrangement joins TRBV2 to TRBJ1-1; D is uncertain. Trimming cost V 6 bases and J 0 bases, with 11 bases left between them. From germline, CDR1 is SNHLY and CDR2 FYNNEI. The CDR3 has 14 residues. The CDR3 coding sequence is TGTGCCAGCAGGGCGGGCAGTATGAACACTGAAGCTTTCTTT. Its protein is CASRAGSMNTEAFF.

This chain joins TRBV29-1 and TRBJ1-2; 10 bases align to TRBD1. This CDR3 spans 15 amino acids. In germline, CDR1 is SQVTM, CDR2 ANQGSEA. V lost 3 bases, J lost 2 bases, and 6 bases stayed unmatched. The CDR3 is CSVEGLGQGNYGYTF. CDR3 bases: TGCAGCGTTGAGGGCCTGGGACAGGGGAACTATGGCTACACCTTC.

The J gene is TRBJ2-7, the V gene TRBV4-2, with a possible D match to TRBD2 (7 bases). The V end lost 1 base, the J end lost 1 base, and 14 bases lay between the germline ends. The CDR3 totals 16 residues. Germline V CDR1 and CDR2: LGHNA, YNFKEQ. CDR3 sequence reads: CASSQGSRGGSYEQYF. The CDR3, as DNA: TGTGCCAGCAGCCAAGGCTCGAGGGGGGGGTCCTACGAGCAGTACTTC.

There are a few counts of this clone. The V and J genes are TRBV6-6 and TRBJ1-2; D unclear. CDR3 length: 14 amino acids. V was cut by 7 bases and J by 0 bases, with 12 bases left in between. CDR1 and CDR2 (germline): MNHNY, SVGAGI (reference sequence). The CDR3 DNA is TGTGCCAGCACCTTAAAACAGTCTAACTATGGCTACACCTTC. Its protein is CASTLKQSNYGYTF.

The sample holds a few counts of this clone. The rearrangement joins TRBV7-3 to TRBJ2-1, with D possibly being TRBD2 (6 bases). There are 15 residues in the CDR3. The germline CDR1 and CDR2 sequences are SGHTA and FQGTGA. The ends were cut back, 1 base at V and 2 bases at J, with 9 bases in the middle. CDR3 loop: CASSLMAGPYNEQFF. CDR3 in DNA: TGTGCCAGCAGCTTAATGGCGGGACCCTACAATGAGCAGTTCTTC.

The chain uses TRBV2 and TRBJ1-5, with D unresolved. The CDR3 spans 14 residues. Germline CDR1 and CDR2: SNHLY and FYNNEI. The V gene lost 6 bases and the J gene lost 0 bases, with 9 bases spanning the gap. The CDR3 reads CASSGDLSNQPQHF. The CDR3 DNA sequence: TGTGCCAGCAGCGGAGACCTTAGCAATCAGCCCCAGCATTTT.

In nucleotides, the CDR3 is TGTGCCAGCAGCTTTCAGGGGGGCGAGCAGTACTTC. Translating it yields CASSFQGGEQYF. The V call is TRBV7-2, the J call TRBJ2-7; TRBD1 is a possible D gene (7 bases). Germline V gives CDR1 SGHTA, CDR2 FQGNSA. Trimming removed 3 bases from V and 6 bases from J, with 9 bases in between. The CDR3 length is 12 residues.

The CDR3 coding sequence is TGTGCCAGCTCTGAGAGGACTCCCTCAGCGGGCTATGGCTACACCTTC. It yields the protein CASSERTPSAGYGYTF. The chain carries TRBV21-1 and TRBJ1-2. TRBV21-1 is described as a pseudogene. The CDR3 sequence is 16 residues long.

The chain joins TRBV2 to TRBJ2-1; 9 positions match TRBD2. CDR3 length: 15 residues. Germline CDR1 and CDR2: SNHLY and FYNNEI. After removal of 4 bases from V and 7 bases from J, the junction contained 8 bases not matched to a gene. The CDR3 region is CASSAPSGKGNEQFF. CDR3 nucleotides: TGTGCCAGCAGTGCTCCTAGCGGGAAGGGGAATGAGCAGTTCTTC.

The V gene is TRBV3-1 (or the pseudogene TRBV3-2), the J gene TRBJ1-4; D is uncertain. Trimming removed 6 bases from V and 3 bases from J, with 14 bases in between. Germline assignment: CDR1 LGHDT and CDR2 YNNKEL (reference sequence). CDR3 length: 15 amino acids. The CDR3 loop reads CASRPSGPSNEKLFF. The CDR3 nucleotides read TGTGCCAGCAGGCCCAGCGGGCCGTCTAATGAAAAACTGTTTTTT.

The chain is built from TRBV7-9 and TRBJ2-5; TRBD2 agrees at 7 bases. The CDR3 is 14 residues long. J gave up 5 bases and V 0 bases, and 3 bases lay outside the gene matches. Germline V gene lookup returns CDR1 SEHNR and CDR2 FQNEAQ (reference sequence). CDR3: CASSLAAGAETQYF. The CDR3 DNA reads as TGTGCCAGCAGCTTAGCCGCGGGAGCTGAGACCCAGTACTTC.

The chain carries TRBV5-1 and TRBJ1-2; TRBD1 matches at 9 bases. Trimming at V came to 4 bases and at J to 13 bases, leaving 14 bases not matched to a gene. The CDR3 spans 14 residues. Looked up from germline, CDR1 is SGHRS and CDR2 is YFSETQ. This CDR3 reads CASSVPGTGRTFTF. DNA for the CDR3: TGCGCCAGCAGCGTTCCCGGGACAGGGAGAACCTTCACCTTC. Variable domain in full (rest from reference TRBV5-1 and TRBJ1-2): KAGVTQTPRYLIKTRGQQVTLSCSPISGHRSVSWYQQTPGQGLQFLFEYFSETQRNKGNFPGRFSGRQFSNSRSEMNVSTLELGDSALYLCASSVPGTGRTFTFGSGTRLTVV.

The V and J genes are TRBV5-1 and TRBJ2-3; 8 positions agree with TRBD2. There are 15 residues in the CDR3. Per germline, CDR1 SGHRS and CDR2 YFSETQ. Trimming at V came to 1 base and at J to 4 bases, leaving 5 bases not matched to a gene. CDR3 sequence: CASSLRGGSADTQYF. For the CDR3, the DNA is TGCGCCAGCAGCTTGCGGGGGGGCTCGGCAGATACGCAGTATTTT.

As DNA, the CDR3 is TGTGCCAGCAGCTTAGACCTAATTAGCGGCGACACAGATACGCAGTATTTT. Its protein product is CASSLDLISGDTDTQYF. The chain combines TRBV7-8 with TRBJ2-3; TRBD2 might be the D (6 bases). CDR1 and CDR2 (germline): SGHVS, FQNEAQ. The CDR3 covers 17 residues. V was cut by 1 base and J by 2 bases, with 16 bases left in between. Together with reference TRBV7-8 and TRBJ2-3, the CDR3 gives the full variable domain: GAGVSQSPRYKVAKRGQDVALRCDPISGHVSLFWYQQALGQGPEFLTYFQNEAQLDKSGLPSDRFFAERPEGSVSTLKIQRTQQEDSAVYLCASSLDLISGDTDTQYFGPGTRLTVL.

This clone was observed a single time. The chain carries TRBV19 and TRBJ1-3, with 12 bases lining up with TRBD1. Germline values: CDR1 LNHDA, CDR2 SQIVND (reference sequence). The CDR3 consists of 17 residues. After removal of 9 bases from V and 0 bases from J, the junction contained 9 bases not matched to a gene. The CDR3 loop is CASLPGQGASSGNTIYF. The CDR3 coding sequence is TGTGCCAGCCTACCGGGACAGGGGGCAAGCTCTGGAAACACCATATATTTT.

This sequence joins TRBV4-1 and TRBJ2-2; 8 nucleotides match TRBD2. With 4 bases clipped from V and 4 bases from J, the junction kept 23 bases outside the gene matches. The germline gives CDR1 MGHRA, CDR2 YSYEKL. The CDR3 extends over 21 amino acids. The CDR3 coding sequence is TGCGCCAGCAGCCCCAAGAGTGGGGGGTGGAGGCTAGCGGGCGGCACCGGGGAGCTGTTTTTT. It yields the protein CASSPKSGGWRLAGGTGELFF.

The rearrangement uses TRBV3-1 (or the pseudogene TRBV3-2) and TRBJ2-7, with TRBD1 matching 10 bases. The CDR3 spans 15 residues. The V gene's germline CDR1 is LGHDT and CDR2 YNNKEL (reference sequence). Losses at the gene ends were 1 base for V and 9 bases for J; bases not matched to a gene: 9. CDR3 DNA sequence: TGTGCCAGCAGCCAAGTTGGGACAGGGGCACCTTGGCAGTACTTC. As protein: CASSQVGTGAPWQYF.

CDR3 residues: CATSRDMGSNQPQHF. CDR3 nucleotides: TGTGCCACCAGCAGAGACATGGGCAGTAATCAGCCCCAGCATTTT. The chain recombines TRBV15 with TRBJ1-5; no firm D call. Trimming pared 0 bases from V and 4 bases from J, leaving 10 bases between. The CDR3 sequence is 15 residues long. Germline CDR1 reads LNHNV; CDR2 reads YYDKDF (reference sequence).

The chain combines TRBV10-3 with TRBJ2-7; a possible D gene is TRBD2 (6 bases). The CDR3 extends over 15 amino acids. V lost 0 bases, J lost 1 base, and 10 bases lay in between. From germline, CDR1 is ENHRY and CDR2 SYGVKD. CDR3 sequence (DNA): TGTGCCATCAGTGAGTCGGTTAGCGGTTCCTACGAGCAGTACTTC. Protein sequence: CAISESVSGSYEQYF.

The rearrangement uses TRBV28 and TRBJ2-7, with D perhaps matching TRBD1 (6 bases). This CDR3 has 15 residues. Trimming stripped 6 bases from V and 4 bases from J, with 19 bases between. The V gene's germline CDR1 is MDHEN and CDR2 SYDVKM. Here the CDR3 reads CASSPSYGTQYEQYF. DNA for the CDR3: TGTGCCAGCAGCCCATCGTACGGGACACAATACGAGCAGTACTTC.

The chain is built from TRBV14 and TRBJ2-1; 9 positions match TRBD2. The trim removed 4 bases at V and 6 bases at J, leaving 4 bases unmatched. This CDR3 region has 14 residues. Germline V gene sequence: CDR1 SGHDN, CDR2 FVKESK. This CDR3 is CASSLSGSLNEQFF. DNA of the CDR3: TGTGCCAGCAGCCTTAGCGGGAGCCTCAATGAGCAGTTCTTC.

The rearrangement uses TRBV7-2 and TRBJ2-7; no firm D call. There are 13 residues in the CDR3. The V and J ends lost 3 bases and 0 bases respectively, with 6 bases between them. Germline V gene lookup returns CDR1 SGHTA and CDR2 FQGNSA. The CDR3 region has the DNA TGTGCCAGCAGCTTGGGCTTCTCCTACGAGCAGTACTTC. This encodes CASSLGFSYEQYF.

CDR3 in amino acids: CASSGQGTHTDTQYF. CDR3 coding DNA: TGTGCCAGCAGTGGGCAGGGCACACACACAGATACGCAGTATTTT. The chain links TRBV2 to TRBJ2-3; possibly TRBD1 for D (5 bases). Looked up from germline, CDR1 is SNHLY and CDR2 is FYNNEI. The CDR3 is 15 residues long. V was pared by 4 bases and J by 2 bases, with 13 bases between.

The V and J genes are TRBV7-3 and TRBJ2-3; TRBD1 matches 7 bases. The germline V gene has CDR1 SGHTA and CDR2 FQGTGA. The length of the CDR3 is 16 residues. Trimming removed 0 bases from V and 4 bases from J; junction bases left unmatched: 7. The CDR3, as DNA: TGTGCCAGCAGCTTAACGGGAGCTCAGGGGGCAGATACGCAGTATTTT. Translation gives CASSLTGAQGADTQYF.

The chain recombines TRBV6-5 with TRBJ1-5; D is ambiguous. V was clipped by 11 bases and J by 5 bases, with 16 bases between them. CDR3 length: 13 residues. Looked up from germline, CDR1 is MNHEY and CDR2 is SVGAGI. CDR3 DNA: TGTGCCGCATGTAAGGGAGGGCATCAGCCCCAGCATTTT. Protein: CAACKGGHQPQHF.

The chain employs TRBV7-2 and TRBJ1-5; a possible D gene is TRBD1 (5 bases). The V and J ends lost 2 bases and 2 bases respectively, with 10 bases between them. From germline, CDR1 is SGHTA and CDR2 FQGNSA. CDR3 length equals 15 residues. The CDR3 loop is CASSLSRVGNQPQHF. CDR3 sequence (DNA): TGTGCCAGCAGCTTAAGCAGGGTAGGCAATCAGCCCCAGCATTTT.

The V and J genes are TRBV18 and TRBJ2-1; D perhaps matches TRBD1 (6 bases). CDR3 length: 13 amino acids. V was clipped by 6 bases and J by 9 bases, with 15 bases between them. The germline CDR1 and CDR2 sequences are KGHSH and LQKENI. CDR3 amino acids: CASSLDRIAEQFF. DNA for the CDR3: TGTGCCAGCTCCCTCGACAGGATTGCTGAGCAGTTCTTC.

V and J are TRBV7-2 and TRBJ1-6; D may be TRBD1 (5 bases). The germline gives CDR1 SGHTA, CDR2 FQGNSA. The V end lost 1 base, the J end lost 8 bases, and 21 bases lay between the germline ends. This CDR3 has 18 amino acids. CDR3 sequence: CASSLDGTKTRHYSPLHF. In DNA form, the CDR3 reads TGTGCCAGCAGCTTAGATGGGACTAAGACCCGACACTATTCACCCCTCCACTTT.